This is a list of T cell receptor beta chains from one sample in a study of T-cell memory formation after mild COVID-19. TCRdb independently ran MiXCR on the 5' RACE reads; one entry per CDR3 protein. The sample contains 430,000 or so distinct CDR3 sequences, approximately 25% of which appear only once. Material for sequencing was PBMCs or a T cell subset sorted from them (not recorded which). The origin of the receptors is an adult woman who had mild COVID-19 (a few samples of this study predate the infection). Cell type and time point are not known. CDR3s include the opening cysteine and the closing phenylalanine or tryptophan. D genes are given only for firm matches. Clone size, where shown, is once, few, many, or a class for clones that have expanded.

V gene	J gene	clone size	D gene	CDR3 DNA	CDR3 protein
TRBV6-5	TRBJ1-5	few	NA	TGTGCCAGCAGCCAGGGTACCTTGCAGCCCCAGCATTTT	CASSQGTLQPQHF
TRBV3-1	TRBJ2-7	NA	NA	TGTGCCAGCAGCATACAGGGTGACTCCTACGAGCAGTACTTC	CASSIQGDSYEQYF
TRBV20-1	TRBJ2-1	many	TRBD2	TGCAGTGCTAGAGATCGCCGGACTAGCGGGAGGGCCGATGAGCAGTTCTTC	CSARDRRTSGRADEQFF
TRBV24-1	TRBJ2-2	NA	TRBD1	TGTGCCACCAGTGACCCCGCCGGGACAGCATCTAACACCGGGGAGCTGTTTTTT	CATSDPAGTASNTGELFF
TRBV2	TRBJ2-5	few	TRBD1	TGTGCCAGCAGATATGGGACAGGGAGGCAAGAGACCCAGTACTTC	CASRYGTGRQETQYF
TRBV6-2/TRBV6-3	TRBJ2-3	NA	NA	TGTGCCAGCAGTATAACAGGGTGGACAGATACGCAGTATTTT	CASSITGWTDTQYF
TRBV5-1	TRBJ2-3	many	TRBD2	TGCGCCAGCAGCCTGGGCCTAGCGGGGGGGACAGATACGCAGTATTTT	CASSLGLAGGTDTQYF
TRBV7-9	TRBJ2-4	NA	TRBD2	TGTGCCAGCAGCACCCCCGGGACTAGCGGGGCACTAGCCAAAAACATTCAGTACTTC	CASSTPGTSGALAKNIQYF
TRBV14	TRBJ2-1	few	NA	TGTGCCAGCAGCTCCCCGGGGCTAGACCAGTTCTTC	CASSSPGLDQFF
TRBV18	TRBJ1-1	few	TRBD1	TGTGCCAGCTCTAGGGGACAGGGGATGAACACTGAAGCTTTCTTT	CASSRGQGMNTEAFF
TRBV9	TRBJ2-7	many	NA	TGTGCCAGCAGCCAACACTCGGAATACGAGCAGTACTTC	CASSQHSEYEQYF
TRBV7-8	TRBJ1-1	NA	TRBD1	TGTGCCAGCAGCTTAAGGCGACAGGGCACTGAAGCTTTCTTT	CASSLRRQGTEAFF
TRBV12-3/TRBV12-4	TRBJ1-3	NA	NA	TGTGCCAGCAGTTTGGTCCGGGCGGGTGGAAACACCATATATTTT	CASSLVRAGGNTIYF
TRBV5-1	TRBJ2-3	many	TRBD2	TGCGCCAGCAGCAGCGGGGGCACGGATACGCAGTATTTT	CASSSGGTDTQYF
TRBV5-1	TRBJ2-5	few	NA	TGCGCCAGCAGCTTGGCACAGGGCGTGCAAGAGACCCAGTACTTC	CASSLAQGVQETQYF
TRBV15	TRBJ2-7	NA	NA	TGTGCCACCAGCAACCAGGGTATGTCCTACGAGCAGTACTTC	CATSNQGMSYEQYF
TRBV12-3/TRBV12-4	TRBJ1-2	many	NA	TGTGCCAGCAGTTTGACGGACGGGTATGGCTACACCTTC	CASSLTDGYGYTF
TRBV15	TRBJ2-2	few	NA	TGTGCCACCACCCTGTCGGGGAACACCGGGGAGCTGTTTTTT	CATTLSGNTGELFF
TRBV15	TRBJ2-1	NA	NA	TGTGCCACCAGCAGAGATCGGGGGACTCGCAATGAGCAGTTCTTC	CATSRDRGTRNEQFF
TRBV24-1	TRBJ2-7	NA	TRBD2	TGTGCCACCAGTGATGTCAACGAGGGACTAGCGGGAGGCGAGCAGTACTTC	CATSDVNEGLAGGEQYF
TRBV5-5	TRBJ2-3	NA	NA	TGTGCCAGCGAGGCAGGTAGCACAGATACGCAGTATTTT	CASEAGSTDTQYF
TRBV4-1	TRBJ2-7	NA	NA	TGCGCCAGCAGGCCTATGAAGGCTTCTGGGGAGCAGTACTTC	CASRPMKASGEQYF
TRBV4-2	TRBJ1-2	NA	NA	TGTGCCAGCAGCCAAGATTACGGTGTGAGTGGCTACACCTTC	CASSQDYGVSGYTF
TRBV12-3/TRBV12-4	TRBJ1-2	few	NA	TGTGCCAGCACGACGGGGGACTATGGCTACACCTTC	CASTTGDYGYTF
TRBV20-1	TRBJ2-4	few	NA	TGCAGTGCCCCCAAGGCAACCATTCAGTACTTC	CSAPKATIQYF
TRBV14	TRBJ2-7	few	NA	TGTGCCAGCAGTATAGTGGGATACGAGCAGTACTTC	CASSIVGYEQYF
TRBV20-1	TRBJ2-5	NA	NA	TGCAGTGCTAGAGATCGGGTGACGGAGACCCAGTACTTC	CSARDRVTETQYF
TRBV20-1	TRBJ2-1	NA	TRBD2	TGCAGTGCCAGGATAACGGGACTAGCGAAGAATGAGCAGTTCTTC	CSARITGLAKNEQFF
TRBV5-1	TRBJ2-1	few	NA	TGCGCCAGCAGCTTGCCTAAGGAGAGCTCCTACAATGAGCAGTTCTTC	CASSLPKESSYNEQFF
TRBV6-5	TRBJ2-1	NA	TRBD2	TGTGCCAGCAGGGGACTAGCGGGCAGCCACAATGAGCAGTTCTTC	CASRGLAGSHNEQFF
TRBV28	TRBJ2-7	few	TRBD1	TGTGCCAGCAGAGATAACAGGGGTAGCGCCTACGAGCAGTACTTC	CASRDNRGSAYEQYF
TRBV6-6	TRBJ1-1	NA	NA	TGTGCCAGCATCCCCTTGGGGGTTGGGGCTGAAGCTTTCTTT	CASIPLGVGAEAFF
TRBV12-3/TRBV12-4	TRBJ2-6	NA	NA	TGTGCCAGCAGACGGCAGACTGGGGCCAACGTCCTGACTTTC	CASRRQTGANVLTF
TRBV19	TRBJ1-1	NA	NA	TGTGCCAGTAGTATAGTTAGACAGGACCCTGAAGCTTTCTTT	CASSIVRQDPEAFF
TRBV4-1	TRBJ2-5	NA	NA	TGCGCCAGCAGGAAAAGAGAGACCCAGTACTTC	CASRKRETQYF
TRBV4-1	TRBJ1-1	NA	NA	TGCGCCAGCAGCCAAGGCAGGGTCCTGAACACTGAAGCTTTCTTT	CASSQGRVLNTEAFF
TRBV11-3	TRBJ2-7	NA	TRBD1	TGTGCCAGCAGCCCCCGGGACAGGGACGACGAGCAGTACTTC	CASSPRDRDDEQYF
TRBV2	TRBJ2-3	few	TRBD2	TGTGCCAGCAGTGAGACTAGCGGGGGGAACCCTAGCACAGATACGCAGTATTTT	CASSETSGGNPSTDTQYF
TRBV20-1	TRBJ1-2	NA	NA	TGCAGTGCTAGTGAGGGTTCTGGCTACACCTTC	CSASEGSGYTF
TRBV2	TRBJ2-5	once	NA	TGTGCCACCCAGGATGCTGGAGAGACCCAGTACTTC	CATQDAGETQYF
TRBV6-6	TRBJ1-3	NA	TRBD1	TGTGCCAGCAGATCCGGGACAGGGGACGGAAACACCATATATTTT	CASRSGTGDGNTIYF
TRBV5-1	TRBJ2-7	NA	NA	TGCGCCAGCAGCTTAGGATTCCACGAGCAGTACTTC	CASSLGFHEQYF
TRBV7-8	TRBJ2-3	few	TRBD2	TGTGCCAGCAGCTCCCTCGGGACTAGCGGGGGAAGCACAGATACGCAGTATTTT	CASSSLGTSGGSTDTQYF
TRBV7-8	TRBJ1-1	NA	TRBD1	TGTGCCAGCAGCACCCAGACAGGGGACAACACTGAAGCTTTCTTT	CASSTQTGDNTEAFF